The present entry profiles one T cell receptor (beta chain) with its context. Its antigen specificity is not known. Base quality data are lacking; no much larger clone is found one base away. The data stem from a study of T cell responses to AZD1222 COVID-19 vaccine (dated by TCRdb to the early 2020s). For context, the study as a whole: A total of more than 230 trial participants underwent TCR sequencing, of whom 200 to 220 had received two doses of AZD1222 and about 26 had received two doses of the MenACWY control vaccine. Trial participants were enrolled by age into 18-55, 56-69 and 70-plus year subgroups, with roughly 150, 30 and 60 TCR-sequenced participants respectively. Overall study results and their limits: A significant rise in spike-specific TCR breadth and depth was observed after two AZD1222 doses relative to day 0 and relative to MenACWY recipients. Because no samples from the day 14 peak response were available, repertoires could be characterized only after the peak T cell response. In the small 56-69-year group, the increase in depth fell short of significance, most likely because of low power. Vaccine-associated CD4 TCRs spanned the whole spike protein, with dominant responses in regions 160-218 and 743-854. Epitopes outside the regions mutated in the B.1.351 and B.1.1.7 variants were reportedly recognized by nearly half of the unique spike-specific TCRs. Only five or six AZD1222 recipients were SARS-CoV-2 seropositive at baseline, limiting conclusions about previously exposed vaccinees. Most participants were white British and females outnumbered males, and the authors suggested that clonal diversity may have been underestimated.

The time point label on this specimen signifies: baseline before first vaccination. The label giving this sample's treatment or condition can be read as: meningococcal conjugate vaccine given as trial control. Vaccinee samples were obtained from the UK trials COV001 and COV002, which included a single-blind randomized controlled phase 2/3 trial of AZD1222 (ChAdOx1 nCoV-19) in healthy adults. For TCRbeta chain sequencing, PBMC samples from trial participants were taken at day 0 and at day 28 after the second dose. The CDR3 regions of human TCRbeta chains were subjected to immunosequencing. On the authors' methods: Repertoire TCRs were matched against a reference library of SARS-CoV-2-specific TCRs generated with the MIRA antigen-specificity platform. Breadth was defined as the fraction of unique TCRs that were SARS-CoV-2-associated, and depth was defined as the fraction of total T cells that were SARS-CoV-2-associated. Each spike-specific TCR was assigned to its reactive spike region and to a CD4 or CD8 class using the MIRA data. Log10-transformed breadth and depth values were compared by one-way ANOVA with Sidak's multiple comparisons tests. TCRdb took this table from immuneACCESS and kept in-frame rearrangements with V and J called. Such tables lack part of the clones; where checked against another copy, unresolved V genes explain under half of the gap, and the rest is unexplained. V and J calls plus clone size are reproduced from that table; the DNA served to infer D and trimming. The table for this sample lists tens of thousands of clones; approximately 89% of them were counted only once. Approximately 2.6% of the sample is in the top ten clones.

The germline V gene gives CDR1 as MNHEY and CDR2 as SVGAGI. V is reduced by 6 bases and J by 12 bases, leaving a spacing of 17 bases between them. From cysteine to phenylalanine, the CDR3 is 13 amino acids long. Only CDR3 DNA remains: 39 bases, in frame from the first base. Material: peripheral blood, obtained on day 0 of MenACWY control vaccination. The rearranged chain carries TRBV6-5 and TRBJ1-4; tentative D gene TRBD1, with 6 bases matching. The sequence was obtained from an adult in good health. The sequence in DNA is TGTGCCAGCAGAAAACAGGGTAGCACAGAACTGTTTTTT. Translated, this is CASRKQGSTELFF.